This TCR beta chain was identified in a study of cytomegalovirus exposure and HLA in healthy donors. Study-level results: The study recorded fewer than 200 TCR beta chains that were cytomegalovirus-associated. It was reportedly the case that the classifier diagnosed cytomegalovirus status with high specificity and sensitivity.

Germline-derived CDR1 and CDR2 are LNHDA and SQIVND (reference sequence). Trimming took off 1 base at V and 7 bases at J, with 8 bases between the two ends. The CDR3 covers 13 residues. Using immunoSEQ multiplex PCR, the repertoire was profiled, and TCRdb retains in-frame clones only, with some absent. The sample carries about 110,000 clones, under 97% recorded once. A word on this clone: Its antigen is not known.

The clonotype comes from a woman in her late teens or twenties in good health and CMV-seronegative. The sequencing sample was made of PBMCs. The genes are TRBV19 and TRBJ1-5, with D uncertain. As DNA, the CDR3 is TGTGCCAGTAGTATAGGGGCTTACCAGCCCCAGCATTTT. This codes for CASSIGAYQPQHF.